This TCR beta chain originates from a study of CD8+CD57+ T cells in acquired aplastic anemia. All patients picked for sequencing had shown, by flow cytometry, an expansion of CD8+CD57+ cells. The V gene end was trimmed by 1 base and the J gene end by 7 bases; junction bases not matched to a gene: 5. The CDR3 is 15 residues long. CDR1 and CDR2 (germline): WNHNN, SYGVQD (reference sequence). It was genomic DNA that served as the template for profiling TCR beta VDJ and CDR3. TCRdb processed the reads anew with MiXCR; each CDR3 protein has one entry. This table has approximately 180,000 distinct CDR3 sequences, less than 65% appearing once.

Sequenced material: sorted CD4+, CD8+, or CD8+CD57+ T cells (not recorded which) from PBMCs. The gene calls are TRBV10-1 and TRBJ2-2, with 8 bases identical to TRBD2. This TCR derives from a human donor with aplastic anemia. CDR3 DNA sequence: TGCGCCAGCAGTGAGTGTGCAGGGACTAGCGGGGAGCTGTTTTTT. As protein: CASSECAGTSGELFF.